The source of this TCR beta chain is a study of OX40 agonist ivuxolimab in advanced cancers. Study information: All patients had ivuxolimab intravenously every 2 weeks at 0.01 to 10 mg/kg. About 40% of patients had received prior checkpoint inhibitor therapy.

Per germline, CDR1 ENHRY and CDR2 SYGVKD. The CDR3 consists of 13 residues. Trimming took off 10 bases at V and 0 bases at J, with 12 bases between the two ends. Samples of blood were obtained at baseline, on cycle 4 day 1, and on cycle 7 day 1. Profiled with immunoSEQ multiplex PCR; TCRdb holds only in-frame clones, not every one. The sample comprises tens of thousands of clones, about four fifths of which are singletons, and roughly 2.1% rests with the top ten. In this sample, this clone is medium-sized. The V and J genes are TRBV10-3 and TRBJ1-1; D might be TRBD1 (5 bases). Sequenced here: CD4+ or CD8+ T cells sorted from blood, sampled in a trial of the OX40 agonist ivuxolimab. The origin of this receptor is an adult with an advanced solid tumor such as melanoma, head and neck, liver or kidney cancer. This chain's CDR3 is CATGGALNTEAFF. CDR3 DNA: TGTGCCACGGGCGGGGCTCTGAACACTGAAGCTTTCTTT.